These 15 T cell receptor beta chains share one sample of origin, sequenced in a study of blood T cells in healthy people across ages. Primers used in a second PCR of about 6 to 11 cycles were a sample-barcoded 5' primer and a J-beta primer mix. TCRdb passed the 5' RACE reads through MiXCR, listing each CDR3 protein once. The table includes approximately 1,100,000 distinct CDR3 sequences, roughly 45% detected once. Specimen: blood. The receptors were gathered from a woman aged 60-70 years in good health.

The chain recombines TRBV20-1 with TRBJ2-3; TRBD2 matches 14 bases. This CDR3 region has 16 residues. V lost 3 bases to trimming and J lost 3 bases; unmatched junction nucleotides: 5. Germline V gene lookup returns CDR1 DFQATT and CDR2 SNEGSKA (reference sequence). For the CDR3, the DNA is TGCAGTGCTAGTTCCGGGACTAGCGGGAGTACAGATACGCAGTATTTT. Its translation: CSASSGTSGSTDTQYF.

This sequence joins TRBV4-1 and TRBJ2-7; a weak D match, TRBD2 (6 bases). CDR3 size: 15 residues. From germline, CDR1 is MGHRA and CDR2 YSYEKL. V lost 1 base and J 1 base, leaving 11 bases between the germline ends. CDR3 loop: CASSQVWDLSYEQYF. The CDR3 coding sequence is TGCGCCAGCAGCCAAGTGTGGGACTTGTCCTACGAGCAGTACTTC.

The chain combines TRBV20-1 with TRBJ2-5, with D unclear. Trimming stripped 8 bases from V and 5 bases from J, with 12 bases between. Germline CDR1 DFQATT, CDR2 SNEGSKA (reference sequence). The CDR3 loop spans 11 amino acids. CDR3 amino acids: CSQTSVETQYF. The CDR3, as DNA: TGCAGTCAGACTTCGGTGGAGACCCAGTACTTC.

DNA for the CDR3: TGTGCCAGCAGTGAAGCCCACAGGGGTGGAGATACGCAGTATTTT. This sequence encodes CASSEAHRGGDTQYF. The gene calls are TRBV2 and TRBJ2-3; 7 bases fit TRBD1. With 0 bases clipped from V and 5 bases from J, the junction kept 5 bases outside the gene matches. Germline loops: CDR1 SNHLY, CDR2 FYNNEI. The CDR3 is made up of 15 amino acids. The full variable domain, rest sourced from reference TRBV2 and TRBJ2-3, is EPEVTQTPSHQVTQMGQEVILRCVPISNHLYFYWYRQILGQKVEFLVSFYNNEISEKSEIFDDQFSVERPDGSNFTLKIRSTKLEDSAMYFCASSEAHRGGDTQYFGPGTRLTVL.

The chain combines TRBV27 with TRBJ2-1; the D is unclear. Germline V gene data show CDR1 as MNHEY and CDR2 as SMNVEV (reference sequence). The length of the CDR3 is 14 residues. The V and J ends lost 3 bases and 8 bases respectively, with 14 bases between them. The CDR3 DNA reads as TGTGCCAGCAGTTTCGTTGGTAGCCGGGATGAGCAGTTCTTC. Translating gives CASSFVGSRDEQFF.

In nucleotides, the CDR3 is TGCGCCAGCAGCCACCGGGACAGGGGAAACACTGAAGCTTTCTTT. It specifies CASSHRDRGNTEAFF. The chain recombines TRBV4-1 with TRBJ1-1, with 10 bases lining up with TRBD1. This CDR3 is 15 amino acids long. Unmatched junction bases numbered 3, after V lost 3 bases and J lost 2 bases. Germline-derived CDR1 and CDR2 are MGHRA and YSYEKL.

The chain joins TRBV13 to TRBJ2-5; 8 bases line up with TRBD1. V shed 8 bases, J shed 5 bases, and the junction held 10 bases outside the gene matches. This CDR3 is built from 14 residues. Germline loops: CDR1 PRHDT, CDR2 FYEKMQ (reference sequence). The CDR3, as DNA: TGTGCCAGCGAGTATCAGGGGGCATTGGAGACCCAGTACTTC. This translates into CASEYQGALETQYF.

This clonotype was found a few times. V is TRBV20-1 and J is TRBJ2-7; D might be TRBD2 (5 bases). The CDR3 spans 11 residues. The germline V gene has CDR1 DFQATT and CDR2 SNEGSKA (reference sequence). V lost 3 bases and J lost 11, with 14 bases in between. The CDR3 here is CSASPLDLEYF. The DNA of the CDR3 is TGCAGTGCTAGCCCCCTGGACTTGGAGTACTTC.

This rearrangement joins TRBV5-1 to TRBJ2-1, with 8 bases aligning to TRBD2. The germline V gene has CDR1 SGHRS and CDR2 YFSETQ. The V gene end was trimmed by 4 bases and the J gene end by 0 bases; junction bases not matched to a gene: 12. CDR3 length: 18 residues. The CDR3 DNA sequence: TGCGCCAGCAGCCCGGACCCGGCGGGAGGCATCTCCTACAATGAGCAGTTCTTC. Translating it yields CASSPDPAGGISYNEQFF.

As to this clonotype: The missing conserved phenylalanine or tryptophan at the end of this CDR3 makes a read error likely. The chain couples TRBV25-1 to TRBJ2-7; D is unclear. This CDR3 is 11 amino acids long. The germline V gene encodes CDR1 MGHDK and CDR2 SYGVNS. V lost 4 bases and J lost 3, with 4 bases in between. The CDR3 sequence is CASSAYYEQYC. The CDR3 coding sequence is TGTGCCAGCAGTGCGTACTACGAGCAGTACTGC.

The chain couples TRBV6-5 to TRBJ2-1, with 9 bases lining up with TRBD2. The CDR3 length is 14 residues. The germline CDR1 and CDR2 sequences are MNHEY and SVGAGI. Trimming took 5 bases from V and 7 from J; bases not matched to a gene: 6. This CDR3 is CASSDVAGDNEQFF. CDR3 DNA: TGTGCCAGCAGTGACGTAGCGGGAGATAATGAGCAGTTCTTC.

The chain has TRBV2 and TRBJ2-7; D not resolved. V shed 3 bases and J shed 2 bases, with 11 bases lying between them. The CDR3 covers 14 residues. From germline, CDR1 is SNHLY and CDR2 FYNNEI. CDR3 sequence: CASSEAYKAYEQYF. The CDR3 nucleotides are TGTGCCAGCAGTGAGGCTTACAAGGCCTACGAGCAGTACTTC.

This clonotype showed up just a few times. The chain joins TRBV7-9 to TRBJ2-1, with D possibly being TRBD1 or TRBD2 (5 bases each). The V gene's germline CDR1 is SEHNR and CDR2 FQNEAQ (reference sequence). CDR3 length: 16 amino acids. The germline V and J ends were trimmed by 6 bases and 4 bases, with 19 bases remaining between them. The DNA for the CDR3 is TGTGCCAGCAGTAATCCTTTCGGGGACCCATACAATGAGCAGTTCTTC. Residues: CASSNPFGDPYNEQFF.

The chain carries TRBV3-1 and TRBJ2-1; TRBD2 might be the D (6 bases). The CDR3 is 12 residues long. V dropped 4 bases and J dropped 10 bases, with 11 bases sitting between them. Germline CDR1 LGHDT, CDR2 YNNKEL (reference sequence). In nucleotides, the CDR3 is TGTGCCAGCAGCCCCCTAGGGAGGGAGCAGTTCTTC. Its translation is CASSPLGREQFF.

The chain recombines TRBV25-1 with TRBJ1-2; a possible D gene is TRBD1 (5 bases). V lost 0 bases and J lost 4, with 15 bases in between. The CDR3 has 16 residues. Germline loops: CDR1 MGHDK, CDR2 SYGVNS. The CDR3 region is CASSEYMVREAYGYTF. The CDR3 DNA follows: TGTGCCAGCAGTGAATATATGGTCAGGGAAGCCTATGGCTACACCTTC.